Listed below are T cell receptor beta chains from one sample, sequenced in a study of T cell responses to AZD1222 COVID-19 vaccine. Libraries were prepared by immunoSEQ multiplex PCR; TCRdb keeps only in-frame clonotypes and omits some of them. This table has about 76,000 clones, 65% to 80% appearing once. The sample here was peripheral blood, taken 28 days after the second dose of the MenACWY control vaccine. Receptors originate from an adult who received the MenACWY meningococcal vaccine as a control. CDR3s include the opening cysteine and the closing phenylalanine or tryptophan. A D gene is named only where the DNA matches it firmly. Rows give clone size only sometimes, using once, few, many, or a class for an expanded clone.

V gene	D gene	J gene	clone size	CDR3 DNA	CDR3 protein
TRBV30	NA	TRBJ1-3	NA	TGTGCCTGGGGAAAAATGGACGTCGGAAACACCATATATTTT	CAWGKMDVGNTIYF
TRBV12-3/TRBV12-4	TRBD1	TRBJ2-1	NA	TGTGCCAGCAGTACCCTACGACAGGGGGAGCAGTTCTTC	CASSTLRQGEQFF
TRBV11-2	NA	TRBJ2-3	NA	TGTGCCAGCAGCTTTGAGGATACGCAGTATTTT	CASSFEDTQYF
TRBV6-5	TRBD1	TRBJ2-7	NA	TGTGCCAGCAGTCCCCGGACAGGGGGGACCGGCGAGCAGTACTTC	CASSPRTGGTGEQYF
TRBV7-8	NA	TRBJ2-1	NA	TGTGCCAGCAGCATTGATCCGGCGAAGTGGTCGGGTGAGCAGTTCTTC	CASSIDPAKWSGEQFF
TRBV9	NA	TRBJ1-2	NA	TGTGCCAGCAGCGTAGGAGGGTCAAGAGGCTACACCTTC	CASSVGGSRGYTF
TRBV6-5	NA	TRBJ1-6	few	TGTGCCAGCAGTTACAGCCTAGAATCTAGCACCCTCCACTTT	CASSYSLESSTLHF
TRBV7-8	NA	TRBJ2-7	NA	TGTGCCAGCAGCTTAGGGGGGGGAGGGGGCTACGAGCAGTACTTC	CASSLGGGGGYEQYF
TRBV2	TRBD1	TRBJ1-2	few	TGTGCCAGCAAGGGACAGGGTCAATCTGGCTACACCTTC	CASKGQGQSGYTF
TRBV5-6	NA	TRBJ2-5	few	TGTGCCAGCAGCTTGTCGGCAGGCAGGAAGACCCAGTACTTC	CASSLSAGRKTQYF
TRBV6-1	TRBD2	TRBJ2-2	NA	TGTGCCAGCAGTGCCGGACTAGCGGGAGTAGTTACCGGGGAGCTGTTTTTT	CASSAGLAGVVTGELFF
TRBV12-2	NA	TRBJ2-7	NA	TGTGCAAGTCGCCCAGGGGGGGGGTCCTACGAGCAGTACTTC	CASRPGGGSYEQYF
TRBV7-9	NA	TRBJ1-2	medium-sized	TGTGCCAGCAGCTTAGAGGAAGGGCATGGCTACACCTTC	CASSLEEGHGYTF
TRBV4-1	NA	TRBJ1-3	NA	TGCGCCAGCAGCCAAGTTGTGGGTGATCGAAACACCATATATTTT	CASSQVVGDRNTIYF
TRBV19	NA	TRBJ1-3	once	TGTGCCAGTAGTATGGGGCCGGCAGGGAACACCATATATTTT	CASSMGPAGNTIYF
TRBV19	NA	TRBJ1-6	few	TGTGCCAGTAGTATAGCGCGAACCACACCCCTCCACTTT	CASSIARTTPLHF
TRBV12-3/TRBV12-4	TRBD1	TRBJ1-2	NA	TGTGCCAGCAGTCCCCGGACAGGGCTAGGCTACACCTTC	CASSPRTGLGYTF
TRBV9	NA	TRBJ1-2	NA	TGTGCCAGCAGCGTAGCTTGGCATCTCAGCGATGGCTACACCTTC	CASSVAWHLSDGYTF
TRBV6-5	NA	TRBJ1-6	NA	TGTGCCAGCAGGGACAGCAACTCACCCCTCCACTTT	CASRDSNSPLHF
TRBV23-1	TRBD2	TRBJ2-1	NA	TGCGCCAGCAGTCTTTCAGCACTAGCGGGAGAGTGTCCCTACAATGAGCAGTTCTTC	CASSLSALAGECPYNEQFF
TRBV30	NA	TRBJ1-3	NA	TGTGCCTGGAGTTCCACGGGTGGAAACACCATATATTTT	CAWSSTGGNTIYF
TRBV10-2	NA	TRBJ1-3	NA	TGCGCCAGCGCCCTGGGGCAGGGTGGCACCATATATTTT	CASALGQGGTIYF
TRBV2	NA	TRBJ2-3	few	TGTGCCAGCCGTTATGCGTTTGCCTTGACAGATACGCAGTATTTT	CASRYAFALTDTQYF
TRBV27	TRBD1	TRBJ2-7	NA	TGTGCCAGCAGTTTCTCCGCAGGGGGTCTCAGTTTTACCGAGCAGTACTTC	CASSFSAGGLSFTEQYF
TRBV19	TRBD1	TRBJ1-1	NA	TGTGCCAGTAGGGGACAGGGGTGGAACACTGAAGCTTTCTTT	CASRGQGWNTEAFF